This TCR beta chain was sequenced for a study of T cell responses to AZD1222 COVID-19 vaccine. To note about this clone: Its antigen is not known.

Study observations and caveats: Spike-wide vaccine-associated CD4 TCRs dominated at 160-218 and 743-854. There were repertoire samples only from the period after the peak T cell response.

Germline CDR1 is SGHAT and CDR2 is FQNNGV. The CDR3 has 15 residues. The ends were cut back, 4 bases at V and 4 bases at J, with 15 bases in the middle. Second-dose timings of about 4 or about 12 weeks were pooled. Measured with immunoSEQ multiplex PCR; TCRdb has only the in-frame clones, and not every one. The data show over 100,000 clones, approximately 91% seen once. The receptor was derived from an adult who received the AZD1222 COVID-19 vaccine. This specimen was peripheral blood, taken 28 days after the second AZD1222 dose. V usage is TRBV11-2 and J usage is TRBJ2-3; no clear D. The CDR3 spells CASSYRATTSDTQYF. The CDR3 bases are TGTGCCAGCAGCTACCGGGCCACCACCTCAGATACGCAGTATTTT.